What follows is one T cell receptor beta chain and its context. The data are from a study of human T cells and chemical hapten exposure. Study in general: Per-sample variation in TCR yield stemmed mainly from small pooled library volume differences.

Researchers extracted total RNA from unfractionated whole blood. In the source study's methods: Counting gave a median of around 90,000 TCRs per sample, with values ranging from about 23,224 to 700,000. TCRdb re-derived calls from the 5' RACE reads in MiXCR, one entry per CDR3 protein. The V and J calls reflect TCRdb's pipeline rather than the authors' work. The table records roughly 110,000 distinct CDR3 sequences, around 20% of them present only once. The receptor was derived from a human donor in good health.

Here the CDR3 DNA reads TGTGCCAGCAGCCCCCTCGGACAGGGTAGCAATCAGCCCCAGCATTTT. It translates to CASSPLGQGSNQPQHF. The V and J genes are TRBV12-3 or TRBV12-4 and TRBJ1-5, with TRBD1 identical over 8 bases. This CDR3 spans 16 amino acids. With 6 bases clipped from V and 0 bases from J, the junction kept 7 bases outside the gene matches.